This T cell receptor beta chain was captured in a study of beta chain features in type 1 diabetes (dated by TCRdb to the late 2010s). Regarding the complete study: Mean age, gender distribution, total cell number and subset yield were not different between patients and healthy donors. A total of 90 million to 120 million sorted cells were examined across all samples, and a strong correlation was observed between cell number per subset and RNA yield. The study compared the TCRB repertoires of sorted circulating CD4+ T cell subsets in recently diagnosed type 1 diabetes patients with those in matched healthy donors. Regulatory and stem cell-like memory subsets were obtained from only 8 patients and roughly 8 healthy donors, while naive and central memory subsets were obtained from all 30 or so donors. Findings and caveats that apply to the study as a whole: HLA sub-analyses involved small numbers of individuals, so any influence of HLA type on TCRB rearrangement remained unresolved. Type 1 diabetes patients showed a moderate but significant shortening of TCRB CDR3 length in all four CD4+ subsets. Because cDNA rather than genomic DNA was sequenced, highly expressing activated cells could have been over-represented, although no difference in activation and CD3 levels was found between groups. Naive, central memory and regulatory TCRB repertoires appeared to be more alike among patients than among healthy donors. PCR might favor shorter templates, but patient and control samples were amplified and corrected together, so any skew would affect both groups equally. At VDJ recombination sites, patients with type 1 diabetes made fewer insertions and deleted more nucleotides, a pattern implying thymic rearrangement abnormalities.

The High Capacity cDNA Reverse Transcription Kit was used to reverse transcribe all of the isolated RNA, meaning that expressed TCRB transcripts were what got sequenced. Deep immunoSEQ sequencing was performed on naive, central memory and regulatory T cell samples, with an average of roughly 3.5 million total reads per sample. After sorted cells were lysed in RLT buffer, RNA was extracted with DNase-treated RNeasy Micro or Mini kits, with the choice depending on cell number. To prevent cross-contamination, each cell subset was processed individually, whereas patient and healthy donor samples were processed jointly. Using the immunoSEQ multiplex PCR, TCRB sequences were amplified from cDNA into 87-bp fragments spanning the CDR3 region. The amplicons were sequenced using the Illumina HiSeq platform. The authors' analysis ran thus. PCR bias was computationally corrected using synthetic template baselines, reads within Hamming distance 2 were collapsed, and singletons that could not be merged were discarded. Reads were aligned to IMGT to assign V, D and J genes, CDR3 length, and insertions or deletions at six rearrangement sites. Clonotype counts were normalized to sorted cell number within each subset before computing true diversity and Gini coefficients with the tcR R package. Repertoire sharing was quantified using the overlap coefficient calculated on TCRB nucleotide sequences. Out-of-frame TCRB sequences from naive cells were analyzed as a proxy for the pre-selection repertoire. TCRdb obtained this table from immuneACCESS and retained in-frame rearrangements with V and J assigned. These tables miss some clones; where compared with another copy, unresolved V genes account for less than half of the shortfall, and the remainder is unexplained. The D gene and trimming were derived from the DNA, and the V and J assignments and clone size from that table. This sample holds around 250,000 clones; around 25% were observed only once. The top ten clones comprise about 0.012% of the sample.

CDR1 and CDR2 are drawn from the germline V gene: KGHSH, LQKENI. Its CDR3 holds 11 amino acids, cysteine through phenylalanine. Of all the DNA, just the CDR3 is kept, 33 bases in frame from base 1. V gives up 3 bases and J gives up 5 bases, and the segment between their germline ends measures 4 bases. From each donor, a single peripheral blood sample of 90 to 150 mL on average was drawn into heparinised tubes. Using a panel that included CD45RO, CCR7, CD25, CD127, CD95 and CD27, naive, central memory, regulatory and stem cell-like memory CD4+ T cells were sorted on a BD FACSAria II. Every sorted population had a purity above 95%. PBMCs were separated immediately by Lymphoprep density gradient centrifugation and were stained directly, without being cultured. Samples were stained and sorted in pairs, with one healthy donor and one patient per experiment, so that batch effects were minimized. The sample holds a few counts of this clone. Its antigen is unknown. Base qualities are not provided; no much larger clone lies one nucleotide away.

Sequencing input: naive CD4+ T cells from blood. The cell subset or site tag for this specimen amounts to: true naive CD4+ T cells. The clonotype was recovered from a young woman with type 1 diabetes. The rearranged chain carries TRBV18 and TRBJ1-1, with an unclear D gene assignment. Here is the DNA: TGTGCCAGCTCACCCGGGACTGAAGCTTTCTTT. Translated, this gives CASSPGTEAFF.